This entry concerns a single T cell receptor (beta chain). The antigen it recognizes is unknown. Base qualities were left out, and no much larger clone turns up one base away. Peripheral blood CD8+ and CD4+ T cells from healthy donors, Susac syndrome patients and multiple sclerosis patients were profiled using high-throughput TCR beta sequencing. Recently defined diagnostic criteria for definite or probable disease were met by the Susac syndrome patients. Bulk CD8+ and CD4+ T cells were purified by magnetic negative isolation, whereas CD8+ TEMRA cells were enriched by FACS. Blood was drawn into EDTA tubes, processed within 24 hours, and PBMCs were isolated by density gradient centrifugation. PBMCs intended for TCR sequencing were frozen in liquid nitrogen and were later thawed in a 37 degrees C water bath. The sorted or isolated CD4+, CD8+ and CD8+ TEMRA cells had a purity of 90% or higher. The entry originates in a study of CD8 T cells in Susac syndrome (dated by TCRdb to 2018 to 2020). General notes on the study: Among the sequenced Susac syndrome patients, about six had clinically active disease and roughly eight were in clinical remission. At the time of blood withdrawal, Susac syndrome patients were either therapy-naive, taking corticosteroids (with some also receiving IVIg), or on IVIg alone. Whether CD8+ T cell activation and differentiation in Susac syndrome was antigen driven was tested using repertoire sequencing.

Overall study outcomes, separate from this receptor: The CD4+ T cell repertoire of patients with Susac syndrome showed no detectable clonal expansion. The TCR sequencing and HLA analysis was acknowledged to have included a relatively small number of individuals.

RNA was extracted using the RNeasy kit, and roughly 0.5 to 1 microgram was reverse transcribed with random hexamers. The immunoSEQ multiplex PCR assay, covering 54 Vbeta and 13 Jbeta segments, was used to amplify TCR beta CDR3 regions. To correct PCR amplification bias, a synthetic template baseline was used for both primer optimization and computational correction. Processing in the source paper ran as follows. Reads were annotated to V, D and J genes per IMGT and analyzed with immunoSEQ Analyzer, keeping only productive sequences. Clonality was computed as one minus Shannon entropy normalized by log2 of the number of productive unique sequences. For each patient and control, public and private clones were evaluated among the 100 most prevalent clones. Susac-specific clones were defined as absent from healthy and MS cohorts, over a thousand published viral clones and other ImmuneACCESS disease sequences. TCRdb handled the public reads itself, with Q25 trimming in fastp and clone calling in MiXCR, and kept productive beta chains. Rows matching on CDR3 protein sequence are summarized as one entry with the most common DNA and genes. Clone size and V and J calls follow TCRdb, not the original study. This sample lists about 120,000 distinct CDR3 sequences; 96% were detected once. Jointly, the top ten make up less than 0.15% of the sample.

Sequenced: CD4+ T cells from PBMCs. This receptor was taken from a human donor with Susac syndrome.

The sequenced DNA: TGTGCCAGCAGTGAAAAGATTGGGGTCACCTTC. Translated, this is CASSEKIGVTF. The rearrangement joined TRBV6-1 to TRBJ1-2; there is no confident call for the D gene. V was cut back by 2 bases and J by 13 bases, leaving a gap of 11 bases between them. Taken from cysteine to phenylalanine, the CDR3 has 11 residues. Only the CDR3 DNA stays, 33 bases, in frame from base 1. The germline V gene encodes CDR1 MNHNS and CDR2 SASEGT.